One sample yielded the 25 T cell receptor beta chains listed below, sequenced in a study of Ad26.COV2.S vaccination and SARS-CoV-2 variants. Repertoires were generated with immunoSEQ multiplex PCR, while TCRdb's copy carries only in-frame clones and drops some. The sample carries roughly 400,000 clones, about 92% recorded once. This sample's treatment: approximately 18 received Ad26.COV2.S at low or high dose, single or two shots; several received placebo; per-sample allocation not given. The samples date from day 63 after the first vaccine or placebo injection. The sample was peripheral blood, taken in a trial of Ad26.COV2.S vaccine versus placebo. Source of these receptors: a person between 18 and 59 years old who received the Ad26.COV2.S COVID-19 vaccine or a placebo.

The rearrangement uses TRBV4-3 and TRBJ1-4; 9 nucleotides line up with TRBD1. The junction had 9 bases not matched to a gene; V was cut back by 0 bases and J by 7 bases. This CDR3 has 17 residues. Germline V CDR1 and CDR2: LGHNA, YSLEER. The CDR3: CASSQDLGWTGVEKLFF. As DNA, the CDR3 is TGCGCCAGCAGCCAAGATCTGGGATGGACAGGGGTTGAAAAACTGTTTTTT.

The genes are TRBV6-5 and TRBJ2-5; no reliable D call. The CDR3 extends over 11 amino acids. The germline V gene encodes CDR1 MNHEY and CDR2 SVGAGI. V was cut by 6 bases and J by 5 bases, with 7 bases left in between. CDR3 DNA: TGTGCCAGCAGGATAACTGAGACCCAGTACTTC. It yields the protein CASRITETQYF.

The chain links TRBV7-2 to TRBJ2-5, with D possibly matching TRBD2 (6 bases). The CDR3 spans 14 residues. The germline CDR1 and CDR2 sequences are SGHTA and FQGNSA. Deletions cut 5 bases from V and 4 bases from J, with 14 bases between. The CDR3 nucleotides read TGTGCCAGCAGCCGGGAGTTCAATCCAGAGACCCAGTACTTC. Its protein product is CASSREFNPETQYF.

The gene calls are TRBV18 and TRBJ2-1; D is unresolved. The V end lost 6 bases, the J end lost 10 bases, and 16 bases lay between the germline ends. Looked up from germline, CDR1 is KGHSH and CDR2 is LQKENI. CDR3 length: 13 residues. CDR3 protein: CASSSHTGAEQFF. The CDR3 nucleotides read TGTGCCAGCTCCTCACACACTGGAGCCGAGCAGTTCTTC. The full variable domain, its missing parts supplied by reference TRBV18 and TRBJ2-1, is NAGVMQNPRHLVRRRGQEARLRCSPMKGHSHVYWYRQLPEEGLKFMVYLQKENIIDESGMPKERFSAEFPKEGPSILRIQQVVRGDSAAYFCASSSHTGAEQFFGPGTRLTVL.

The J gene is TRBJ2-3, the V gene TRBV28; 8 bases align to TRBD1. This CDR3 comprises 15 residues. With V trimmed by 4 bases and J by 2 bases, 5 bases remained unmatched. Germline CDR1 is MDHEN and CDR2 is SYDVKM. The DNA for the CDR3 is TGTGCCAGCAGTTCGGACAGGGAGACCACAGATACGCAGTATTTT. Amino acid sequence: CASSSDRETTDTQYF.

V is TRBV24-1 and J is TRBJ1-5, with D perhaps matching TRBD1 (5 bases). Germline-derived CDR1 and CDR2 are KGHDR and SFDVKD. CDR3 length: 13 residues. V lost 5 bases and J 4 bases, leaving 8 bases between the germline ends. The CDR3 nucleotides read TGTGCCACCAGTGGCAGGGTTAATCAGCCCCAGCATTTT. Encoded protein: CATSGRVNQPQHF.

The CDR3 region has the DNA TGTGCCACCAGTGATTTGGTCGGCACCGGGGAGCTGTTTTTT. It specifies CATSDLVGTGELFF. The rearrangement links TRBV24-1 to TRBJ2-2; D unclear. V lost 0 bases, J lost 4 bases, and 5 bases lay in between. The germline V gene has CDR1 KGHDR and CDR2 SFDVKD. The CDR3 sequence is 14 residues long.

This rearrangement joins TRBV4-3 to TRBJ1-3; D call uncertain. V was trimmed by 5 bases and J by 4 bases, leaving 9 bases between them. The CDR3 loop spans 13 amino acids. Germline CDR1 and CDR2: LGHNA and YSLEER. The CDR3 DNA reads TGCGCCAGCAGCTCCTTCAGGGGAAACACCATATATTTT. Protein: CASSSFRGNTIYF.

The chain joins TRBV18 to TRBJ2-3; no firm D call. CDR1 KGHSH and CDR2 LQKENI come from the germline V gene. This CDR3 has 13 residues. V lost 5 bases and J lost 7, with 13 bases in between. The chain's CDR3 is CASSERPVNTQYF. Written as DNA, the CDR3 is TGTGCCAGCTCAGAGCGCCCGGTTAATACGCAGTATTTT.

This rearrangement joins TRBV30 to TRBJ2-7; tentatively, D is TRBD1 or TRBD2 (5 bases each). V was clipped by 1 base and J by 3 bases, with 10 bases between them. Germline CDR1 is GTSNPN and CDR2 is SVGIG (reference sequence). There are 13 residues in the CDR3. The DNA of the CDR3 is TGTGCCTGGAGTGGGGGCGGAGGCTACGAGCAGTACTTC. It encodes CAWSGGGGYEQYF.

The rearrangement joins TRBV4-3 to TRBJ1-6; D is ambiguous. The CDR3 runs to 17 residues. V was pared by 0 bases and J by 7 bases, with 16 bases between. Germline V CDR1 and CDR2: LGHNA, YSLEER. The CDR3 DNA reads TGCGCCAGCAGCCAAGAATTGAGCAAATCTCGGAATTCACCCCTCCACTTT. The encoded protein is CASSQELSKSRNSPLHF.

V is TRBV29-1 and J is TRBJ1-2, with D unresolved. V gave up 6 bases and J gave up 5 bases, with 7 bases separating them. CDR3 length equals 10 residues. The germline gives CDR1 SQVTM, CDR2 ANQGSEA. CDR3 DNA sequence: TGCAGCGTCGACTGGTATGGCTACACCTTC. Protein: CSVDWYGYTF.

The V and J genes are TRBV30 and TRBJ2-7, with D unresolved. The CDR3 spans 15 residues. From germline, CDR1 is GTSNPN and CDR2 SVGIG (reference sequence). Trimming cost V 0 bases and J 1 base, with 13 bases left between them. CDR3 loop: CAWSVLPAGSYEQYF. The CDR3 region has the DNA TGTGCCTGGAGTGTTTTACCGGCAGGATCCTACGAGCAGTACTTC.

The chain combines TRBV4-3 with TRBJ1-4, with TRBD1 identical over 8 bases. Per germline, CDR1 LGHNA and CDR2 YSLEER. V trimming: 0 bases; J trimming: 5 bases; junction bases outside the gene matches: 2. The CDR3 runs 15 residues. The CDR3 spells CASSQDYRGNEKLFF. In DNA, the CDR3 is TGCGCCAGCAGCCAAGACTACAGGGGGAATGAAAAACTGTTTTTT.

The rearrangement links TRBV6-2 or TRBV6-3 to TRBJ2-6; D tentatively fits TRBD1 or TRBD2 (5 bases each). This CDR3 is built from 21 residues. The V gene's germline CDR1 is MNHEY and CDR2 SVGEGT. V gave up 0 bases and J gave up 0 bases, with 21 bases separating them. This CDR3 is CASSYSVSEVTAYSGANVLTF. The CDR3, as DNA: TGTGCCAGCAGTTACTCGGTTTCGGAGGTGACAGCGTACTCTGGGGCCAACGTCCTGACTTTC.

The genes are TRBV6-6 and TRBJ2-6, with D possibly matching TRBD2 (6 bases). This CDR3 is 15 amino acids long. Between the trimmed V and J ends, which lost 4 bases and 2 bases, there was a span of 9 bases. Germline assignment: CDR1 MNHNY and CDR2 SVGAGI (reference sequence). For the CDR3, the DNA is TGTGCCAGCAGTTTTGGAGGGACTGGGGCCAACGTCCTGACTTTC. This gives the protein CASSFGGTGANVLTF.

The chain joins TRBV5-1 to TRBJ2-7, with unresolved D. V lost 3 bases, J lost 0 bases, and 1 base lay in between. The CDR3 loop spans 11 amino acids. Germline CDR1 is SGHRS and CDR2 is YFSETQ. DNA of the CDR3: TGCGCCAGCAGCTACTCCTACGAGCAGTACTTC. Its translation is CASSYSYEQYF.

This clone was found once. CDR3 residues: CASSSYRFEEQYF. Written as DNA, the CDR3 is TGTGCCAGCAGCTCCTACAGGTTTGAGGAGCAGTACTTC. V gene TRBV7-2 combines with J gene TRBJ2-7; a weak D match, TRBD1 (5 bases). Between the trimmed V and J ends, which lost 4 bases and 7 bases, there was a span of 14 bases. Germline V gene data show CDR1 as SGHTA and CDR2 as FQGNSA. The CDR3 length is 13 residues.

The genes are TRBV3-1 (or the pseudogene TRBV3-2) and TRBJ1-4; D is possibly TRBD1 (6 bases). The germline V and J ends were trimmed by 1 base and 4 bases, with 22 bases remaining between them. The CDR3 runs 19 residues. The germline V gene has CDR1 LGHDT and CDR2 YNNKEL (reference sequence). CDR3 region: CASSQVLTRGAVYNEKLFF. CDR3 bases: TGTGCCAGCAGCCAAGTCTTAACAAGGGGGGCAGTCTATAATGAAAAACTGTTTTTT.

The chain employs TRBV5-4 and TRBJ2-1; unclear D gene. Per the germline V gene, CDR1 is SGHNT and CDR2 is YYREEE (reference sequence). This CDR3 comprises 13 residues. Deletions cut 4 bases from V and 0 bases from J, with 5 bases between. The CDR3, as DNA: TGTGCCAGCAGCCCCGGCTCCTACAATGAGCAGTTCTTC. Translated, it gives CASSPGSYNEQFF.

This clone was observed a single time. The V gene is TRBV4-3, the J gene TRBJ2-1; D may be TRBD2 (6 bases). V was pared by 0 bases and J by 2 bases, with 14 bases between. The CDR3 loop spans 17 amino acids. Looked up from germline, CDR1 is LGHNA and CDR2 is YSLEER. CDR3 amino acids: CASSQDHFSGTYNEQFF. DNA for the CDR3: TGCGCCAGCAGCCAAGATCATTTTAGCGGCACCTACAATGAGCAGTTCTTC.

The rearrangement joins TRBV11-2 to TRBJ2-7; possibly TRBD2 for D (5 bases). V lost 1 base, J lost 6 bases, and 10 bases lay in between. Germline V gives CDR1 SGHAT, CDR2 FQNNGV. The CDR3 runs to 13 residues. The CDR3 region has the DNA TGTGCCAGCAGCTTAGTTCGGGGTCTCGAGCAGTACTTC. This sequence encodes CASSLVRGLEQYF. Complete variable domain (other parts from reference TRBV11-2 and TRBJ2-7): EAGVAQSPRYKIIEKRQSVAFWCNPISGHATLYWYQQILGQGPKLLIQFQNNGVVDDSQLPKDRFSAERLKGVDSTLKIQPAKLEDSAVYLCASSLVRGLEQYFGPGTRLTVT.

The chain has TRBV5-1 and TRBJ2-3; TRBD2 matches at 9 bases. This CDR3 has 16 residues. The V and J ends lost 3 bases and 2 bases, in that order; junction bases with no gene match: 7. The V gene's germline CDR1 is SGHRS and CDR2 YFSETQ. CDR3 sequence: CASSYLAGEDTDTQYF. CDR3 sequence (DNA): TGCGCCAGCAGCTACTTAGCGGGGGAGGACACAGATACGCAGTATTTT. Based on the CDR3 plus reference TRBV5-1 and TRBJ2-3, the full variable domain is KAGVTQTPRYLIKTRGQQVTLSCSPISGHRSVSWYQQTPGQGLQFLFEYFSETQRNKGNFPGRFSGRQFSNSRSEMNVSTLELGDSALYLCASSYLAGEDTDTQYFGPGTRLTVL.

J is TRBJ2-3 and V is TRBV4-1, with 11 bases identical to TRBD2. This CDR3 is built from 18 residues. V shed 1 base and J 3 bases; nucleotides not matched to a gene: 9. Germline loops: CDR1 MGHRA, CDR2 YSYEKL. The CDR3 DNA reads as TGCGCCAGCAGCCAAGTTTTAGCGGGGGGGTCCTCAACAGATACGCAGTATTTT. As protein: CASSQVLAGGSSTDTQYF.

This chain links TRBV4-2 with TRBJ1-2, with D possibly TRBD1 on 6 matching bases. The germline V and J ends were trimmed by 3 bases and 2 bases, with 16 bases remaining between them. The length of the CDR3 is 16 residues. CDR1 is LGHNA, CDR2 YNFKEQ, per germline. CDR3 DNA: TGTGCCAGCAGCCACCGTCCCGGGACAAGAAACTATGGCTACACCTTC. This gives the protein CASSHRPGTRNYGYTF.